This record concerns one T cell receptor (beta chain) sequence. Its antigen remains unidentified. These data belong to a study of regulatory dendritic cells for organ transplantation. Regarding the study as a whole: Memory CD8+ T cells were the most oligoclonal; naive cells were highly diverse.

The data were produced by immunoSEQ multiplex PCR, yet TCRdb's version contains in-frame clones alone and is incomplete. The table has fewer than 40,000 clones, around nine tenths seen once; the top ten hold around 0.11%. Naive CD45RA+ and memory CD45RO+ CD4+ or CD8+ T cells were FACS-sorted. The TCR sequence derives from a human donor in good health. Input material: naive CD8+ T cells from blood. Sample subset: CD45RA+ naive T cells.

The DNA for the CDR3 is TGTGCCACCAGCAGATTTGGGGGAGAGACCCAGTACTTC. As protein: CATSRFGGETQYF. This chain links TRBV15 with TRBJ2-5; either TRBD1 or TRBD2 may supply D (5 bases each). Germline V gene lookup returns CDR1 LNHNV and CDR2 YYDKDF (reference sequence). The CDR3 spans 13 residues. V was cut by 2 bases and J by 4 bases, with 8 bases left in between. Using reference TRBV15 and TRBJ2-5 for the parts outside the CDR3, the full variable domain is DAMVIQNPRYQVTQFGKPVTLSCSQTLNHNVMYWYQQKSSQAPKLLFHYYDKDFNNEADTPDNFQSRRPNTSFCFLDIRSPGLGDTAMYLCATSRFGGETQYFGPGTRLLVL.